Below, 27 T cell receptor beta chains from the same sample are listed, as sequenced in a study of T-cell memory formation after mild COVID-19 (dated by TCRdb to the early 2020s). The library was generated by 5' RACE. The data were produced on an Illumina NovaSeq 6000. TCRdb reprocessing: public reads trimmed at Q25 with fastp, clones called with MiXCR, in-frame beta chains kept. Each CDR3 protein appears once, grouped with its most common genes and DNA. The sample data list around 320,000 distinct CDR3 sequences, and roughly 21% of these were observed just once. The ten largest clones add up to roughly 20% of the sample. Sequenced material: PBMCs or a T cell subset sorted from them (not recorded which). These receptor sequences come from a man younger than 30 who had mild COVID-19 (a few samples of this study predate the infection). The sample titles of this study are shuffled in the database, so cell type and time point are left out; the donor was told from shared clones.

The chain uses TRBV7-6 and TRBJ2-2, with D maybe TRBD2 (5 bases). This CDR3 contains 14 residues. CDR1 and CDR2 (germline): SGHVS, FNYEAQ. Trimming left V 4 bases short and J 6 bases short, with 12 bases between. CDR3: CASSWSSPPGELFF. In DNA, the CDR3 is TGTGCCAGCAGCTGGTCTAGCCCTCCCGGGGAGCTGTTTTTT.

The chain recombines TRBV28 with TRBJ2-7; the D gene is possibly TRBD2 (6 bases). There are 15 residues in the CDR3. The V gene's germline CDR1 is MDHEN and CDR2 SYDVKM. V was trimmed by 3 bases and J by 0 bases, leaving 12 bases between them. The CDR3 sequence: CASSFGGESSYEQYV. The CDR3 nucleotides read TGTGCCAGCAGTTTTGGAGGGGAGAGCTCCTACGAGCAGTACGTC.

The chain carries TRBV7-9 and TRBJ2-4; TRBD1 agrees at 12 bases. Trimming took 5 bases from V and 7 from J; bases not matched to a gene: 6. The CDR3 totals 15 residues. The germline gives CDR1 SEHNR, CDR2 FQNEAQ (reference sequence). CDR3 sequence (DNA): TGTGCCAGCAGCCGCGGGACAGGGGGCAGTAACATTCAGTACTTC. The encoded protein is CASSRGTGGSNIQYF.

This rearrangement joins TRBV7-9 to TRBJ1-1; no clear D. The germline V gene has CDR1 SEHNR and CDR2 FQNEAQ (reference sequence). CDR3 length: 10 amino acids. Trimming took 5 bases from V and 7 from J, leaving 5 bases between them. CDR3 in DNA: TGTGCCAGCAGCCCGATTGAAGCTTTCTTT. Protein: CASSPIEAFF.

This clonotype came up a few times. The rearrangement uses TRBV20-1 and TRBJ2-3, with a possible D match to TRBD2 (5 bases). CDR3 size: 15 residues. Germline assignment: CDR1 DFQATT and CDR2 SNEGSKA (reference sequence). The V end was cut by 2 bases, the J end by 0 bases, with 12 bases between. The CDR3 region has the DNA TGCAGTGCTAGAAATGCGGGCAGGAGCACAGATACGCAGTATTTT. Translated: CSARNAGRSTDTQYF.

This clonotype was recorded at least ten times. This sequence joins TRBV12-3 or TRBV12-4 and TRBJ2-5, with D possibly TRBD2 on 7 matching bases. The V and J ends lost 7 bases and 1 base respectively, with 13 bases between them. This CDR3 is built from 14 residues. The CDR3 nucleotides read TGTGCCAGCACTTTCGGGGGGCCCCAAGAGACCCAGTACTTC. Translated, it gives CASTFGGPQETQYF.

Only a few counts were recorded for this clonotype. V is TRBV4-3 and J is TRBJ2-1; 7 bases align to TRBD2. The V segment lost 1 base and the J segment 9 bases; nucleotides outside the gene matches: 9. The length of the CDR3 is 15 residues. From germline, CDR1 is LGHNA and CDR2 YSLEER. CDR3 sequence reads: CASSQGGLGGGEQFF. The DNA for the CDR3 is TGCGCCAGCAGCCAAGGAGGGTTGGGGGGGGGTGAGCAGTTCTTC.

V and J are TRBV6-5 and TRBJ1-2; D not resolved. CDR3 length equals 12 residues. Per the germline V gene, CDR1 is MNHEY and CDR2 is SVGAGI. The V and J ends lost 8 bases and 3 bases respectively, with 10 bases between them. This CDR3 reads CASGRRDYGYTF. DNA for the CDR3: TGTGCCAGCGGGAGGAGGGACTATGGCTACACCTTC.

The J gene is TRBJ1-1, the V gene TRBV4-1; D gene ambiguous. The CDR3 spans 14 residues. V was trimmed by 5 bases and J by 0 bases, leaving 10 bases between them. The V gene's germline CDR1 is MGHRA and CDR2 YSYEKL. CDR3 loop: CASSLRTLNTEAFF. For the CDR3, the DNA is TGCGCCAGCAGCTTGCGGACCCTGAACACTGAAGCTTTCTTT.

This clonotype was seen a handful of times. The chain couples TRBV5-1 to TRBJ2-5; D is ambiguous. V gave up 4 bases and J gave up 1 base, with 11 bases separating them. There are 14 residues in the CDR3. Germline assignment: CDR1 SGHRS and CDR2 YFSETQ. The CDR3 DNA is TGCGCCAGCAGCAGCCAGTTTCTCCAAGAGACCCAGTACTTC. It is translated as CASSSQFLQETQYF.

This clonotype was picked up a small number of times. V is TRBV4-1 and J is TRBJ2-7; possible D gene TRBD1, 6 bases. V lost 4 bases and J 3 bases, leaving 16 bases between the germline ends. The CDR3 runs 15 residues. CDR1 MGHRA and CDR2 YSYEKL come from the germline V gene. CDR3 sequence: CASSLRETGNYEQYF. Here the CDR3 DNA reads TGCGCCAGCAGCCTTCGCGAAACAGGGAACTACGAGCAGTACTTC.

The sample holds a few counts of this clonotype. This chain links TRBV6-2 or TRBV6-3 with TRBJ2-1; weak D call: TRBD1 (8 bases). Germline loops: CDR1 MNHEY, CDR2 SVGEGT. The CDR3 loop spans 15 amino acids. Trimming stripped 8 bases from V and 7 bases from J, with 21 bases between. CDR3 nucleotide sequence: TGTGCCAGCCTGAAACCAGACAGGGGAGGGAATGAGCAGTTCTTC. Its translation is CASLKPDRGGNEQFF.

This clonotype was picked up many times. The DNA for the CDR3 is TGCAGTGCTAGATACACAGATACGCAGTATTTT. Protein product: CSARYTDTQYF. This chain joins TRBV20-1 and TRBJ2-3, with D unresolved. There are 11 residues in the CDR3. The V gene lost 2 bases and the J gene lost 2 bases, with 2 bases spanning the gap. CDR1 and CDR2 (germline): DFQATT, SNEGSKA (reference sequence).

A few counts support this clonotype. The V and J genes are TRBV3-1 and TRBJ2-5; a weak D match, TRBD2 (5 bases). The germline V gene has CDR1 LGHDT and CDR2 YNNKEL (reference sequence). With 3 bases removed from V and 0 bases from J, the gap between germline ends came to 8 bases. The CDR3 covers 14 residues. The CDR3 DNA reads TGTGCCAGCAGCCAGGACTCGTACCAAGAGACCCAGTACTTC. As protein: CASSQDSYQETQYF.

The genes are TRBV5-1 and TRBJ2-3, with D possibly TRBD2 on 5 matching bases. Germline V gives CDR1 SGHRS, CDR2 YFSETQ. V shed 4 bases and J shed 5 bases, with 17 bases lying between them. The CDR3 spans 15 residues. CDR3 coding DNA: TGCGCCAGCAGCCTAGGCGCGGGTGGGGAAGATACGCAGTATTTT. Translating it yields CASSLGAGGEDTQYF.

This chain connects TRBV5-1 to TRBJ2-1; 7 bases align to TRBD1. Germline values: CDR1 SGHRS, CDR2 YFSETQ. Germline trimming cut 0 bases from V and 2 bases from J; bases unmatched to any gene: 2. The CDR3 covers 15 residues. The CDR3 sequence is CASSLVGTAYNEQFF. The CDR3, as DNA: TGCGCCAGCAGCTTGGTCGGGACAGCCTACAATGAGCAGTTCTTC.

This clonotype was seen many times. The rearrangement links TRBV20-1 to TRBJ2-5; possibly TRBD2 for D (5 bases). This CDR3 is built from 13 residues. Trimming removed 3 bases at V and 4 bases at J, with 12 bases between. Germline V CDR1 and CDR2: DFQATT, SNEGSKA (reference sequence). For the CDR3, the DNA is TGCAGTGCTAGCGCGGACTTAAGAGAGACCCAGTACTTC. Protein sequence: CSASADLRETQYF.

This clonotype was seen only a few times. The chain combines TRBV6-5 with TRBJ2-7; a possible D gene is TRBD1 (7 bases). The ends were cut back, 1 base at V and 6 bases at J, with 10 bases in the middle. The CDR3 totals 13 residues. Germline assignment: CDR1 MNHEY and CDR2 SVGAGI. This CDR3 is CASSYYRGGEQYF. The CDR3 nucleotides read TGTGCCAGCAGTTACTACAGGGGAGGCGAGCAGTACTTC.

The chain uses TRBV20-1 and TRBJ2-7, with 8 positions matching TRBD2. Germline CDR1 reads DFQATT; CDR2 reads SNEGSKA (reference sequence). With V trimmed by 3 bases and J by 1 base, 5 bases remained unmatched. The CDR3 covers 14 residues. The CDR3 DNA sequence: TGCAGTGCTAGGGGCGGGGGGCGATCCTACGAGCAGTACTTC. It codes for CSARGGGRSYEQYF.

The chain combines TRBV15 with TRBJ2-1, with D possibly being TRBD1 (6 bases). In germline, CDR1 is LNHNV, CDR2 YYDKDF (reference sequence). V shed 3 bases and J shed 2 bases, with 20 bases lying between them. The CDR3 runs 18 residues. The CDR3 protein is CATSSPPRTVLAYNEQFF. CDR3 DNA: TGTGCCACCAGCAGCCCGCCCCGGACAGTATTGGCCTACAATGAGCAGTTCTTC.

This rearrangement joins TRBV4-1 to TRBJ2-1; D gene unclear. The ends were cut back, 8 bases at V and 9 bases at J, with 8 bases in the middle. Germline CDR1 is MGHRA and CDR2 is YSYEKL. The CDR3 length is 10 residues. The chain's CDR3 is CASSGAEQFF. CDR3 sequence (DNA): TGCGCCAGCTCCGGAGCTGAGCAGTTCTTC.

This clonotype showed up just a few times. The CDR3 nucleotides are TGTGCCATCAGCCCGACTAGCGGGGGGGCCGGTGAGCAGTTCTTC. This encodes CAISPTSGGAGEQFF. The V gene is TRBV10-3, the J gene TRBJ2-1; 14 nucleotides match TRBD2. Germline V CDR1 and CDR2: ENHRY, SYGVKD. The length of the CDR3 is 15 residues. V shed 6 bases, J shed 9 bases, and the junction held 7 bases outside the gene matches.

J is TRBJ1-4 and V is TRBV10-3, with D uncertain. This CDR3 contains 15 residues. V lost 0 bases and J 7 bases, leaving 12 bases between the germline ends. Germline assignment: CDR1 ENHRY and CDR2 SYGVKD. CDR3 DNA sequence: TGTGCCATCAGTGAGTCCGGCAGCTTTAGTGAAAAACTGTTTTTT. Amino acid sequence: CAISESGSFSEKLFF.

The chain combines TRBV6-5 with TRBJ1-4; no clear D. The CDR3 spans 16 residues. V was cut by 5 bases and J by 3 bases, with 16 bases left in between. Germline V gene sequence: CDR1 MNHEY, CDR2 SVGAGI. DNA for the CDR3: TGTGCCAGCAGTACCATTTGGAGCTACCCTAATGAAAAACTGTTTTTT. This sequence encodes CASSTIWSYPNEKLFF.

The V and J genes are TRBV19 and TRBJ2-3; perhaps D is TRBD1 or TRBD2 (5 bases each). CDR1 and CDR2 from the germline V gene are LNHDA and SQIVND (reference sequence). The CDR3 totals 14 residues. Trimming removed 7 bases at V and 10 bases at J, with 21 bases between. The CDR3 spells CASTTGAPGRAQYF. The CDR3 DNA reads TGTGCCAGTACCACCGGGGCCCCAGGGAGAGCGCAGTATTTT.

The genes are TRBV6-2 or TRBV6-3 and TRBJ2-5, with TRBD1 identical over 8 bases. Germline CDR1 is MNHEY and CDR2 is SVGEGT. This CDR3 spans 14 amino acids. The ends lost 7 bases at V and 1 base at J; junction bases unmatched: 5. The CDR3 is CASIRDRGQETQYF. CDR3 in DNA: TGTGCCAGCATTCGAGACAGGGGCCAAGAGACCCAGTACTTC.

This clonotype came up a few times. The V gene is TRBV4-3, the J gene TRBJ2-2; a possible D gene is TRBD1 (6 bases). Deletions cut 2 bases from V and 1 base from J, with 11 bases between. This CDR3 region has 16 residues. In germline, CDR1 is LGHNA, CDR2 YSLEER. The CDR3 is CASSQQWGQNTGELFF. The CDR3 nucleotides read TGCGCCAGCAGCCAACAGTGGGGGCAGAACACCGGGGAGCTGTTTTTT.